The 16 T cell receptor beta chains below all came from one sample that was sequenced in a study of OX40 agonist ivuxolimab in advanced cancers. Sequencing used immunoSEQ multiplex PCR; TCRdb keeps in-frame clones, though not all of them. The sample shows 50,000 to 65,000 clones, around 89% of them seen only once. This specimen was CD4+ or CD8+ T cells sorted from blood, taken in a trial of the OX40 agonist ivuxolimab. Receptor source: an adult with an advanced solid tumor such as melanoma, head and neck, liver or kidney cancer.

The V and J genes are TRBV13 and TRBJ2-1; maybe TRBD2 (6 bases). Trimming shortened V by 4 bases and J by 8 bases, and 15 bases separated the two germline ends. Germline values: CDR1 PRHDT, CDR2 FYEKMQ (reference sequence). CDR3 length: 14 residues. The CDR3 nucleotides read TGTGCCAGCAGCTGGCAGGGCTGGGGGGATGAGCAGTTCTTC. This codes for CASSWQGWGDEQFF.

J is TRBJ2-7 and V is TRBV7-2, with D unclear. V lost 3 bases to trimming and J lost 3 bases, with 3 bases between them. The CDR3 extends over 11 amino acids. Germline-derived CDR1 and CDR2 are SGHTA and FQGNSA. The DNA of the CDR3 is TGTGCCAGCAGCTTCTACTACGAGCAGTACTTC. Its translation: CASSFYYEQYF.

V is TRBV5-4 and J is TRBJ1-4; D may be TRBD1 (5 bases). Germline loops: CDR1 SGHNT, CDR2 YYREEE (reference sequence). Trimming stripped 4 bases from V and 8 bases from J, with 15 bases between. The CDR3 has 14 residues. DNA of the CDR3: TGTGCCAGCAGCCCCGGGACGAGGAACGAAAAACTGTTTTTT. Its translation: CASSPGTRNEKLFF.

This sequence joins TRBV11-2 and TRBJ1-3; a possible D gene is TRBD1 (6 bases). Trimming took off 5 bases at V and 3 bases at J, with 14 bases between the two ends. This CDR3 region has 15 residues. Germline assignment: CDR1 SGHAT and CDR2 FQNNGV. The chain's CDR3 is CASSSQTGFGNTIYF. The DNA of the CDR3 is TGTGCCAGCAGCAGCCAAACAGGGTTTGGAAACACCATATATTTT.

V and J are TRBV7-2 and TRBJ2-4; the D gene could be TRBD1 or TRBD2 (6 bases each). Trimming removed 3 bases from V and 7 bases from J, with 10 bases in between. This CDR3 is 13 amino acids long. Germline V lookup: CDR1 SGHTA, CDR2 FQGNSA. The CDR3 coding sequence is TGTGCCAGCAGCTTCACGGGGGCGAACATTCAGTACTTC. Protein product: CASSFTGANIQYF.

The chain joins TRBV7-9 to TRBJ1-2; 7 nucleotides match TRBD1. J gave up 8 bases and V 8 bases, and 8 bases lay outside the gene matches. From germline, CDR1 is SEHNR and CDR2 FQNEAQ (reference sequence). There are 12 residues in the CDR3. CDR3 bases: TGTGCCAGCGCCGACAGGGATGAGGGCTACACCTTC. This gives the protein CASADRDEGYTF.

J is TRBJ2-7 and V is TRBV11-2; D is possibly TRBD1 or TRBD2 (6 bases each). Trimming took 5 bases from V and 1 from J, leaving 15 bases between them. The CDR3 has 15 amino acids. Germline CDR1 and CDR2: SGHAT and FQNNGV. The CDR3 DNA is TGTGCCAGCAGCACTCGGAGGGGGACATCCTACGAGCAGTACTTC. This translates into CASSTRRGTSYEQYF.

This sequence joins TRBV5-4 and TRBJ2-7; TRBD2 agrees at 9 bases. There are 13 residues in the CDR3. CDR1 SGHNT and CDR2 YYREEE come from the germline V gene (reference sequence). V trimming: 4 bases; J trimming: 7 bases; junction bases outside the gene matches: 6. CDR3 sequence: CASSIAGVREQYF. The CDR3 coding sequence is TGTGCCAGCAGCATAGCGGGAGTGAGAGAGCAGTACTTC.

J is TRBJ1-4 and V is TRBV6-4, with 8 positions matching TRBD1. V shed 4 bases, J shed 3 bases, and the junction held 4 bases outside the gene matches. The germline gives CDR1 MRHNA, CDR2 SNTAGT. The CDR3 extends over 15 amino acids. The DNA for the CDR3 is TGTGCCAGCAGTGCCAAGACAGGGGCTAATGAAAAACTGTTTTTT. It encodes CASSAKTGANEKLFF.

V gene TRBV6-5 combines with J gene TRBJ1-5; a possible D gene is TRBD1 (6 bases). Trimming left V 5 bases short and J 3 bases short, with 14 bases between. CDR3 length equals 15 residues. The germline V gene encodes CDR1 MNHEY and CDR2 SVGAGI. CDR3 bases: TGTGCCAGCAGTCCCCAGGACAGAAACAATCAGCCCCAGCATTTT. Translation gives CASSPQDRNNQPQHF.

The rearrangement joins TRBV11-2 to TRBJ1-1, with D possibly being TRBD1 (6 bases). This CDR3 has 15 amino acids. Trimming removed 0 bases at V and 6 bases at J, with 14 bases between. From germline, CDR1 is SGHAT and CDR2 FQNNGV. The CDR3 region is CASSLDHHPGAEAFF. DNA of the CDR3: TGTGCCAGCAGCTTAGATCACCACCCAGGGGCTGAAGCTTTCTTT.

The chain uses TRBV30 and TRBJ2-6; the match to TRBD1 covers 7 bases. The CDR3 sequence is 17 residues long. Germline trimming cut 4 bases from V and 4 bases from J; bases unmatched to any gene: 13. Looked up from germline, CDR1 is GTSNPN and CDR2 is SVGIG (reference sequence). The CDR3 loop reads CAWKRGRTKTGANVLTF. As DNA, the CDR3 is TGTGCCTGGAAAAGGGGGCGGACGAAAACGGGGGCCAACGTCCTGACTTTC.

This chain joins TRBV5-1 and TRBJ2-5; 7 nucleotides agree with TRBD1. The CDR3 is 15 residues long. Germline V gene sequence: CDR1 SGHRS, CDR2 YFSETQ. J gave up 4 bases and V 3 bases, and 9 bases lay outside the gene matches. This CDR3 reads CASSSGQAGIETQYF. CDR3 nucleotide sequence: TGCGCCAGCAGCTCTGGACAGGCTGGGATAGAGACCCAGTACTTC.

This clone has more than one count but fewer than ten. The chain employs TRBV27 and TRBJ2-1; D call uncertain. Trimming left V 2 bases short and J 2 bases short, with 13 bases between. The CDR3 runs to 16 residues. The germline gives CDR1 MNHEY, CDR2 SMNVEV (reference sequence). CDR3 bases: TGTGCCAGCAGTTTAAGGGCAGGCCCGACCTACAATGAGCAGTTCTTC. It specifies CASSLRAGPTYNEQFF.

The J gene is TRBJ2-1, the V gene TRBV7-3, with 10 bases that match TRBD1. Germline V gene data show CDR1 as SGHTA and CDR2 as FQGTGA. The CDR3 is made up of 14 amino acids. V shed 2 bases, J shed 9 bases, and the junction held 4 bases outside the gene matches. The CDR3 loop reads CASSLRTGGGEQFF. Here the CDR3 DNA reads TGTGCCAGCAGCTTACGGACAGGGGGAGGTGAGCAGTTCTTC.

This chain connects TRBV29-1 to TRBJ2-5; 8 bases align to TRBD1. V lost 4 bases to trimming and J lost 4 bases; unmatched junction nucleotides: 2. This CDR3 region has 12 residues. Germline CDR1 reads SQVTM; CDR2 reads ANQGSEA. DNA of the CDR3: TGCAGCGTTGCCGGACAGGGAGAGACCCAGTACTTC. Encoded protein: CSVAGQGETQYF.